Listed below are T cell receptor beta chains from one sample, sequenced in a study of coeliac disease. Generated by immunoSEQ multiplex PCR, the TCRdb table keeps only in-frame clones and is missing some. The sample includes about 6,700 clones, around 68% of them seen just once. Sequencing was done on a sample of lamina propria lymphocytes from the gut. The receptors originated from a young woman with active celiac disease. Each CDR3 is given with its conserved first and last residue. D genes are given only for firm matches. The size entry is marked missing in some rows and otherwise reads once, few, many or a size class.

j_call v_call d_call clone_size cdr3_aa cdr3_nt
TRBJ2-7 TRBV7-3 TRBD1 few CASSTWDRTRDEQYF TGTGCCAGCAGCACCTGGGACAGGACGAGGGACGAGCAGTACTTC
TRBJ2-2 TRBV5-4 TRBD2 . CASFRLASNTGELFF TGTGCCAGCTTCCGACTAGCCTCGAACACCGGGGAGCTGTTTTTT
TRBJ1-4 TRBV28 TRBD1 few CASTPLGWDSNEKLFF TGTGCCAGCACCCCTCTCGGGTGGGACAGTAATGAAAAACTGTTTTTT
TRBJ1-2 TRBV5-5 . . CASSLDTRNYGYTF TGTGCCAGCAGCTTGGACACGAGGAACTATGGCTACACCTTC
TRBJ2-1 TRBV2 TRBD2 . CASSPRTSGYNEQFF TGTGCCAGCAGTCCAAGGACTAGCGGCTACAATGAGCAGTTCTTC
TRBJ2-1 TRBV27 TRBD2 . CASSLSGTSGWSEQFF TGTGCCAGCAGTTTATCCGGGACTAGCGGCTGGTCGGAGCAGTTCTTC
TRBJ1-4 TRBV2 . . CASKSAGANEKLFF TGTGCCAGCAAGTCGGCAGGGGCTAATGAAAAACTGTTTTTT
TRBJ1-2 TRBV6-1 . . CASSEAELWSNYGYTF TGTGCCAGCAGTGAAGCGGAGCTTTGGAGTAACTATGGCTACACCTTC
TRBJ2-3 TRBV5-1 TRBD2 once CASSTSGVSSTDTQYF TGCGCCAGCAGCACGAGCGGGGTATCTAGCACAGATACGCAGTATTTT
TRBJ1-2 TRBV6-5 . . CASRRGVWGYTF TGTGCCAGCCGAAGGGGCGTCTGGGGCTACACCTTC
TRBJ1-2 TRBV6-1 . few CASSAPGASNHGYTF TGTGCCAGCAGTGCCCCAGGGGCATCTAACCATGGCTACACCTTC
TRBJ2-7 TRBV5-4 . . CASSPGHDEQYF TGTGCCAGCAGCCCGGGACACGACGAGCAGTACTTC
TRBJ2-5 TRBV4-1 TRBD1 . CASSLGWTGGETQYF TGCGCCAGCAGCCTTGGGTGGACAGGGGGAGAGACCCAGTACTTC
TRBJ1-4 TRBV19 TRBD1 . CASSMGQGEKLFF TGTGCCAGTAGTATGGGACAGGGGGAAAAACTGTTTTTT
TRBJ1-2 TRBV25-1 . once CASSGRATSGYTF TGTGCCAGCAGTGGCAGGGCAACAAGCGGCTACACCTTC
TRBJ2-3 TRBV5-1 TRBD1 once CASSLVITRGTDTQYF TGCGCCAGCAGCTTGGTCATCACCAGGGGGACAGATACGCAGTATTTT
TRBJ2-3 TRBV28 TRBD2 . CASSLSQRTSDLLQRGTDTQYF TGTGCCAGCAGTTTATCCCAGAGGACTAGCGATCTTCTTCAGAGGGGCACAGATACGCAGTATTTT
TRBJ1-2 TRBV18 . . CASSIDRGSGYTF TGTGCCAGCTCCATTGATAGGGGTTCTGGCTACACCTTC
TRBJ1-2 TRBV11-2 TRBD1 . CASSSSGTDSYYGYTF TGTGCCAGCAGCTCGTCCGGGACAGACTCCTACTATGGCTACACCTTC
TRBJ1-3 TRBV18 . . CASSSRPREGNTIYF TGTGCCAGCTCATCTAGGCCCCGGGAAGGAAACACCATATATTTT
TRBJ1-4 TRBV20-1 . . CSARETGKLFF TGCAGTGCTAGGGAAACGGGGAAACTGTTTTTT
TRBJ2-7 TRBV7-2 TRBD2 few CASSLLAEPFYEQYF TGTGCCAGCAGCCTACTAGCGGAACCGTTCTACGAGCAGTACTTC
TRBJ2-3 TRBV4-1 . . CASSHPYRGDTQYF TGCGCCAGCAGCCACCCCTATCGGGGGGATACGCAGTATTTT
TRBJ2-1 TRBV7-3 . . CASSHSVAVENEQFF TGTGCCAGCAGTCATTCAGTAGCCGTCGAGAATGAGCAGTTCTTC
TRBJ2-7 TRBV15 . medium-sized CATSRVSASYEQYF TGTGCCACCAGCAGAGTAAGCGCTTCCTACGAGCAGTACTTC
TRBJ1-1 TRBV7-2 . few CASSLDAGTEAFF TGTGCCAGCAGCTTAGACGCCGGCACTGAAGCTTTCTTT
TRBJ2-6 TRBV29-1 TRBD1 . CSVQGASGANVLTF TGCAGCGTTCAGGGGGCATCGGGGGCCAACGTCCTGACTTTC
TRBJ2-7 TRBV2 . few CASSELRGPYEQYF TGTGCCAGCAGTGAGTTGCGGGGGCCCTACGAGCAGTACTTC